This T cell receptor beta chain came from a study of blood T cell repertoires in COVID-19. About the study: The United States, Italy and Spain supplied acute and convalescent COVID-19 samples. PBMCs, B-cell-depleted T cells, or T cells provided the cDNA or gDNA that made up the material.

The participants were between about 18 and 90 years old and came from 24 US areas. Participants' own reports of clinical history determined their cohort assignment. This clone has only a few counts. Trimming took 3 bases from V and 4 from J; bases not matched to a gene: 5. CDR3 length equals 16 residues. Per the germline V gene, CDR1 is SEHNR and CDR2 is FQNEAQ (reference sequence). Sequenced by immunoSEQ multiplex PCR; TCRdb stores in-frame clones only, minus some. The data show around 280,000 clones, around 88% seen once. The sequencing input was PBMCs or T cells enriched from blood (not recorded which). This receptor was taken from a woman aged 40 to 50 who had recovered from COVID-19. The chain uses TRBV7-9 and TRBJ2-6, with 8 bases matching TRBD1. The CDR3 protein is CASSFGTGNGANVLTF. Here the CDR3 DNA reads TGTGCCAGCAGCTTCGGGACAGGCAACGGGGCCAACGTCCTGACTTTC.